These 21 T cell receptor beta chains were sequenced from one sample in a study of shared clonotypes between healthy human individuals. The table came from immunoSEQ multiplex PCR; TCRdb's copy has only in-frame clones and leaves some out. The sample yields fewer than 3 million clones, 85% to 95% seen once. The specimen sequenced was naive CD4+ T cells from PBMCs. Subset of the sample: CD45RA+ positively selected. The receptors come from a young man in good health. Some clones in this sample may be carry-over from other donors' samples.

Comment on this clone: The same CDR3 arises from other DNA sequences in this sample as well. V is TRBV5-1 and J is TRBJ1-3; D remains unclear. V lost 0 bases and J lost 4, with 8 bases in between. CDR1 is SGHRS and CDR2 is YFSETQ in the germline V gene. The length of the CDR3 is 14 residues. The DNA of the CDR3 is TGCGCCAGCAGCTTGGCAGGTCTCGGAAACACCATATATTTT. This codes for CASSLAGLGNTIYF.

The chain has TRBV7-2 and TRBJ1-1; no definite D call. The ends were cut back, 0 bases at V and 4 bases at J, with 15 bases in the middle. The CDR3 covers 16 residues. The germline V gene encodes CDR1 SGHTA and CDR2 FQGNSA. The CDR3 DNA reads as TGTGCCAGCAGCTTAGCCGCTGGGGAGATAGTCACTGAAGCTTTCTTT. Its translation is CASSLAAGEIVTEAFF.

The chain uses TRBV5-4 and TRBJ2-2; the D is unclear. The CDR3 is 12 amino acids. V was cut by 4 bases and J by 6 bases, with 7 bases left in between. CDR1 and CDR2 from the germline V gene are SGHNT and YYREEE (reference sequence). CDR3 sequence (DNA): TGTGCCAGCAGCGTACGGCCCGGGGAGCTGTTTTTT. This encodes CASSVRPGELFF.

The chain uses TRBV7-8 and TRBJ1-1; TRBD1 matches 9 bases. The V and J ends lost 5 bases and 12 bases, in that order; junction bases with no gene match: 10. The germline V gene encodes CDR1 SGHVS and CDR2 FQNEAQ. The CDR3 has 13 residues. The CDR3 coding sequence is TGTGCCAGCAGCCAATCCGGACAGGGGACGACTTTCTTT. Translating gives CASSQSGQGTTFF.

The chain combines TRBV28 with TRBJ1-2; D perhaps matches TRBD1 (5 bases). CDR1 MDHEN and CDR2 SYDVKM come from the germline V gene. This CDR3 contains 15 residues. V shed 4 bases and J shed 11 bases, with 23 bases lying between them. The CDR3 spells CASSWGSVHQSGYTF. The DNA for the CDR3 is TGTGCCAGCAGTTGGGGGTCAGTACACCAATCCGGGTACACCTTC.

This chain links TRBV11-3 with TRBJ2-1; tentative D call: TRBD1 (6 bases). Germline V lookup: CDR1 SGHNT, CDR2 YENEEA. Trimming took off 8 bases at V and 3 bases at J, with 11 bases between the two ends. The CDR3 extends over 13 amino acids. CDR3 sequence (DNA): TGTGCCAGCTCCTCGGGACACTACAATGAGCAGTTCTTC. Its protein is CASSSGHYNEQFF.

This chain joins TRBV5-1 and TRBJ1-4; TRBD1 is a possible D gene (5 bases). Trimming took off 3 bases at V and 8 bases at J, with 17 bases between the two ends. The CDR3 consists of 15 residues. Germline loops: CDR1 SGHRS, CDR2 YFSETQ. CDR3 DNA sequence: TGCGCCAGCAGCTCCCGGGACCCGGGACGGGAAAAACTGTTTTTT. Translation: CASSSRDPGREKLFF.

CDR3 region: CASSSQAGGVETQYF. CDR3 coding DNA: TGTGCCAGCAGCTCCCAAGCGGGAGGGGTTGAGACCCAGTACTTC. The V gene is TRBV7-2, the J gene TRBJ2-5; 10 bases are shared with TRBD2. The trim removed 4 bases at V and 5 bases at J, leaving 7 bases unmatched. Looked up from germline, CDR1 is SGHTA and CDR2 is FQGNSA. There are 15 residues in the CDR3.

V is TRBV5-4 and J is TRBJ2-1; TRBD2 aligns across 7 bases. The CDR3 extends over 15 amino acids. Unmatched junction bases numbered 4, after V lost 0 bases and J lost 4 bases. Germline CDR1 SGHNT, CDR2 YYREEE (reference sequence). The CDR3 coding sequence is TGTGCCAGCAGCTTGGGTAGCGGGCAATACAATGAGCAGTTCTTC. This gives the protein CASSLGSGQYNEQFF.

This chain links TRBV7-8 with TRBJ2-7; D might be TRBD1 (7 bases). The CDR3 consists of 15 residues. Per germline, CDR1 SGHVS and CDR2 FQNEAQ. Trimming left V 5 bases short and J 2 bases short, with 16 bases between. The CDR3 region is CASSPRDSNPYEQYF. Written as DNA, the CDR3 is TGTGCCAGCAGCCCGCGGGACAGCAATCCCTACGAGCAGTACTTC.

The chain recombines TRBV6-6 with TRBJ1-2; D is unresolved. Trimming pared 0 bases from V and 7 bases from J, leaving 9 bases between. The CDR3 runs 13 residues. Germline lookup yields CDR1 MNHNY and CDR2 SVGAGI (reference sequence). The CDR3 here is CASSYSMEGGYTF. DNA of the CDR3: TGTGCCAGCAGTTACTCGATGGAGGGTGGCTACACCTTC.

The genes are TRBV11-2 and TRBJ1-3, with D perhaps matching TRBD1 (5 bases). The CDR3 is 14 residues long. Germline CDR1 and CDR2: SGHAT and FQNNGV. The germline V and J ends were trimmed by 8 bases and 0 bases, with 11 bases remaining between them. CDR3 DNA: TGTGCCAGCGCTCCGGGGCTCTCTGGAAACACCATATATTTT. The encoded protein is CASAPGLSGNTIYF.

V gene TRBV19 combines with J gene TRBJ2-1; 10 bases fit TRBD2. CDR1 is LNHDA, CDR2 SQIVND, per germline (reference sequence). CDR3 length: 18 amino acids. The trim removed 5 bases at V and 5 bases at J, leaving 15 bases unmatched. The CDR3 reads CASSPPLAGVGPNNEQFF. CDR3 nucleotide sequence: TGTGCCAGTAGTCCGCCCCTAGCGGGAGTAGGTCCCAACAATGAGCAGTTCTTC.

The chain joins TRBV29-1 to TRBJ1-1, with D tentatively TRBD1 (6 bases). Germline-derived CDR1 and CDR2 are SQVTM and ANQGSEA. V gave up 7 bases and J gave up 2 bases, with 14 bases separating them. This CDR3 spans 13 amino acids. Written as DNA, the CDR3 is TGCAGCGCTAGACGGGACACTAACACTGAAGCTTTCTTT. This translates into CSARRDTNTEAFF.

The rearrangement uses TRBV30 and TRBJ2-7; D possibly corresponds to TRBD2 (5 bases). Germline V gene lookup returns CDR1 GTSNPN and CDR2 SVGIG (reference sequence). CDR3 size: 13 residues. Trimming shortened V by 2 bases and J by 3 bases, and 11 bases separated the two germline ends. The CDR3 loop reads CAWSPTRNYEQYF. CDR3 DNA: TGTGCCTGGAGTCCAACTAGGAACTACGAGCAGTACTTC.

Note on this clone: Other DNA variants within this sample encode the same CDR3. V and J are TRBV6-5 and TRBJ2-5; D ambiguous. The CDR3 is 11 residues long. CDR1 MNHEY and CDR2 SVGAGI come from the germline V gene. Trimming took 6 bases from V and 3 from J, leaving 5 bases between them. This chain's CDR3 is CASSLEETQYF. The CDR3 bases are TGTGCCAGCAGCCTGGAAGAGACCCAGTACTTC.

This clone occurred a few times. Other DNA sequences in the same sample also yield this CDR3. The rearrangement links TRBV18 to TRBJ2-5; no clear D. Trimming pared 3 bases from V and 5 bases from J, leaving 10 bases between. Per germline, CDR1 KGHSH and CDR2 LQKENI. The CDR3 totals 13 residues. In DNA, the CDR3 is TGTGCCAGCTCACCCACTACACGGGAGACCCAGTACTTC. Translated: CASSPTTRETQYF.

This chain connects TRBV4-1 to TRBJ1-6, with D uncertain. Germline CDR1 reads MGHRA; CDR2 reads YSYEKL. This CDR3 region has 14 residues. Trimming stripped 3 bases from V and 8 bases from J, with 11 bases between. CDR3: CASSQRQVDSPLHF. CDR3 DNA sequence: TGCGCCAGCAGCCAGCGTCAGGTTGATTCACCCCTCCACTTT.

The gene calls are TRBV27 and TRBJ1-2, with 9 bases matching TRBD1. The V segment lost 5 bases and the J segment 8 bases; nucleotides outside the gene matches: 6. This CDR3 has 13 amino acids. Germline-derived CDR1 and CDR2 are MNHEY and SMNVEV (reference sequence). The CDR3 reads CASSPGQGRGYTF. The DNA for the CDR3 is TGTGCCAGCAGTCCGGGACAGGGTAGGGGCTACACCTTC.

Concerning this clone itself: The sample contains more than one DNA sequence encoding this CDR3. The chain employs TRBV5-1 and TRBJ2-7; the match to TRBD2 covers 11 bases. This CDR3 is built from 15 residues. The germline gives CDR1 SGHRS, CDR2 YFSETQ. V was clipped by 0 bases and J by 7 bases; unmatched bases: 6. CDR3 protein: CASSLVAGGPGEQYF. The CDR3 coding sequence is TGCGCCAGCAGCTTGGTAGCGGGAGGGCCAGGGGAGCAGTACTTC. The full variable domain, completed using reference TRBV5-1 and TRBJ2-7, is KAGVTQTPRYLIKTRGQQVTLSCSPISGHRSVSWYQQTPGQGLQFLFEYFSETQRNKGNFPGRFSGRQFSNSRSEMNVSTLELGDSALYLCASSLVAGGPGEQYFGPGTRLTVT.

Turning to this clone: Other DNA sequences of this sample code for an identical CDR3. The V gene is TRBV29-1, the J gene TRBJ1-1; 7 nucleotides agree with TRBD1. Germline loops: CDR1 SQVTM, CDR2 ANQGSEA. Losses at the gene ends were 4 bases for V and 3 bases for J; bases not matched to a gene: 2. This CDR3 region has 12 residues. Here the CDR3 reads CSVAGQYTEAFF. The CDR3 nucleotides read TGCAGCGTTGCGGGACAGTACACTGAAGCTTTCTTT.